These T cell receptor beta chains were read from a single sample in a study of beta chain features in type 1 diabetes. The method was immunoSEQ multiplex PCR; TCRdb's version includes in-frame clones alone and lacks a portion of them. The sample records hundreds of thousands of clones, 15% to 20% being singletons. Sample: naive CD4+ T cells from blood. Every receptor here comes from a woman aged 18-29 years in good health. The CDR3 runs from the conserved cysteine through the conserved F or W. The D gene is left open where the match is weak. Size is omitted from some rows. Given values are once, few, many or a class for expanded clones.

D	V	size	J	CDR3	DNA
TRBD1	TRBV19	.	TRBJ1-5	CASSIAGQGYQPQHF	TGTGCCAGTAGTATAGCGGGACAGGGTTATCAGCCCCAGCATTTT
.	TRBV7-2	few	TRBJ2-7	CASSLALPDEQYF	TGTGCCAGCAGCTTAGCGCTTCCCGACGAGCAGTACTTC
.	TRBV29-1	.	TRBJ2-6	CSVEGGAGANVLTF	TGCAGCGTTGAAGGAGGGGCCGGGGCCAACGTCCTGACTTTC
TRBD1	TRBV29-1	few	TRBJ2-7	CSAGQGEEQYF	TGCAGCGCGGGACAGGGTGAGGAGCAGTACTTC
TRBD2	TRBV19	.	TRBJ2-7	CASSKTGTSGKYEQYF	TGTGCCAGTAGTAAAACCGGGACTAGCGGGAAATACGAGCAGTACTTC
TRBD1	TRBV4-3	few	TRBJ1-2	CASSQMTGGSPGYTF	TGCGCCAGCAGCCAGATGACAGGGGGCTCACCTGGCTACACCTTC
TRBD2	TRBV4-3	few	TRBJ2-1	CASSQLAGGHYEQFF	TGCGCCAGCAGCCAACTAGCGGGAGGGCATTATGAGCAGTTCTTC
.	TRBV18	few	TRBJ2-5	CASSPPGQPRETQYF	TGTGCCAGCTCACCACCGGGACAACCGCGGGAGACCCAGTACTTC
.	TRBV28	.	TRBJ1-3	CASSIGNTIYF	TGTGCCAGCAGCATTGGAAACACCATATATTTT
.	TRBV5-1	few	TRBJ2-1	CASSWGGQLNEQFF	TGCGCCAGCAGCTGGGGGGGACAACTCAATGAGCAGTTCTTC
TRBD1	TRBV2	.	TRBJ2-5	CASSGDRGRKETQYF	TGTGCCAGCAGTGGGGACAGGGGAAGAAAAGAGACCCAGTACTTC
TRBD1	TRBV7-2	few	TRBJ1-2	CATRRQDRGIGGYTF	TGTGCCACCCGCCGCCAGGACAGGGGGATTGGTGGCTACACCTTC
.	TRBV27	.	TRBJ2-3	CASSLYGTSTDTQYF	TGTGCCAGCAGTTTATACGGAACTAGCACAGATACGCAGTATTTT
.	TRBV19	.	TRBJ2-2	CASSRGEAGELFF	TGTGCCAGTAGTCGTGGCGAGGCCGGGGAGCTGTTTTTT
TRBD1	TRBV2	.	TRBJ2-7	CASSVQGASYEQYF	TGTGCCAGCAGCGTGCAGGGGGCCTCCTACGAGCAGTACTTC
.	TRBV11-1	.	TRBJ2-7	CASSLRRTYEQYF	TGTGCCAGCAGCTTACGCAGGACCTACGAGCAGTACTTC
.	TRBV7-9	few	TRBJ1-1	CASSSGPYTEAFF	TGTGCCAGCAGCTCAGGACCATACACTGAAGCTTTCTTT
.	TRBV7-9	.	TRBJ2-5	CAGSRGATEGETQYF	TGTGCCGGCAGTAGAGGGGCTACGGAGGGAGAGACCCAGTACTTC
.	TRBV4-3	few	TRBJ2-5	CASSQEPGPIGTQYF	TGCGCCAGCAGCCAAGAGCCGGGACCCATAGGAACCCAGTACTTC
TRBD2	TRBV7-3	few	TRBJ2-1	CASSRYSGRASGEQFF	TGTGCCAGCAGCCGTTATAGCGGGAGGGCCTCTGGTGAGCAGTTCTTC
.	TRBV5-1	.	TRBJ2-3	CASSFQQAGMDTQYF	TGCGCCAGCAGCTTTCAACAGGCGGGCATGGATACGCAGTATTTT
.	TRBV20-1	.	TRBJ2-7	CSARGPYEQYF	TGCAGTGCTAGAGGACCCTACGAGCAGTACTTC
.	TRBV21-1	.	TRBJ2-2	CASSPHYTETGELFF	TGTGCCAGCAGCCCCCATTATACCGAGACCGGGGAGCTGTTTTTT
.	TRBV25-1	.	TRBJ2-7	CASSFGFYEQYF	TGTGCCAGCAGTTTCGGTTTTTACGAGCAGTACTTC
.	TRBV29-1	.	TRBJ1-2	CSAGGQRF	TGCAGCGCCGGAGGACAAAGATTC
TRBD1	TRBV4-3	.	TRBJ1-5	CASSQVAGTVSNQPQHF	TGCGCCAGCAGCCAAGTGGCCGGGACAGTCAGCAATCAGCCCCAGCATTTT
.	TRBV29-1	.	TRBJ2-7	CSVEDRRGGAYEQYF	TGCAGCGTTGAAGATCGGCGGGGCGGGGCCTACGAGCAGTACTTC
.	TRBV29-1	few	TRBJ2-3	CSVLGSPGGGNTQYF	TGCAGCGTTTTGGGGTCCCCCGGGGGCGGGAATACGCAGTATTTT
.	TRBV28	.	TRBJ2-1	CASSPQGPYNEQFF	TGTGCCAGCAGTCCTCAGGGCCCCTACAATGAGCAGTTCTTC